This T cell receptor beta chain is from a study of blood T cell repertoires in COVID-19 (TCRdb year 2020). General notes on the study: Samples covering the acute and convalescent phases of COVID-19 were provided by collaborators in the United States, Italy and Spain. Deeply sampled blood TCRbeta repertoires from subjects exposed to, actively infected with, or recovered from COVID-19 were included in the dataset. The material from the prospective study consisted of cDNA or gDNA derived from T cells, B-cell-depleted T cells, or PBMCs. A de-identified subject ID, COVID-19 status, age in years and sex were almost always included in the sample metadata. Samples came from the ongoing ImmuneRACE study (first 160 participants) plus 1,254 subjects from 6 global collaborators. The repertoires were released in a freely available public database meant as a resource for research on the immune response to SARS-CoV-2. HLA class I and class II types, where available, came from metadata supplied by the sample provider rather than from assay-based typing. On the study overall, not on this receptor specifically: The quantity of clinical and demographic metadata differed by source and by participant and was supplied without curation.

Each collaborating institution followed its own protocols to collect whole blood in K2EDTA tubes. For TCRbeta analysis, collaborator samples were shipped as frozen whole blood, as isolated PBMCs, or as DNA extracted from either sample type. In regard to this clone: Its antigen has not been determined. The record has no base qualities; no much larger clone is one base away.

Clipping removes 5 bases from V and 0 bases from J, with 2 as the unmatched junction base count. Per the germline V gene (reference sequence), SEHNR is the CDR1 and FQNEAQ is the CDR2. Including cysteine and phenylalanine, the CDR3 has 15 amino acids. Of all the DNA, just the CDR3 is kept, 45 bases in frame from base 1. The immunoSEQ Assay, a bias-controlled multiplex PCR, was used to amplify TCRbeta CDR3 regions from genomic DNA. On the authors' methods: The number of nucleated cells in each sample was estimated by amplification of reference gene primers within the assay. To quantify the absolute abundance of each unique TCRbeta CDR3 rearrangement, sequence reads were collapsed and filtered. Productive Simpson clonality was computed per sample as the square root of Simpson's diversity index over productive rearrangements. TCRdb re-hosts the immuneACCESS table, in-frame sequences only. Its copies lack some clones; in the studies checked, an unresolved V gene accounts for under half of them, and the cause for the rest is not known. Clone size and V and J calls were adopted from that table, with D and trimming inferred from the DNA. The sample profile shows roughly 56,000 clones; 85% of them were found once. Roughly a tenth of the sample rests with the top ten.

The sequence links TRBV7-9 to TRBJ2-3; TRBD2 aligns with 10 central bases. Sample: peripheral blood. The TCR was taken from a human donor in a cohort sampled during active COVID-19. The nucleotide sequence is given as TGTGCCAGCAGCCCGGGACTAGCGAGCACAGATACGCAGTATTTT. Its translation reads: CASSPGLASTDTQYF.